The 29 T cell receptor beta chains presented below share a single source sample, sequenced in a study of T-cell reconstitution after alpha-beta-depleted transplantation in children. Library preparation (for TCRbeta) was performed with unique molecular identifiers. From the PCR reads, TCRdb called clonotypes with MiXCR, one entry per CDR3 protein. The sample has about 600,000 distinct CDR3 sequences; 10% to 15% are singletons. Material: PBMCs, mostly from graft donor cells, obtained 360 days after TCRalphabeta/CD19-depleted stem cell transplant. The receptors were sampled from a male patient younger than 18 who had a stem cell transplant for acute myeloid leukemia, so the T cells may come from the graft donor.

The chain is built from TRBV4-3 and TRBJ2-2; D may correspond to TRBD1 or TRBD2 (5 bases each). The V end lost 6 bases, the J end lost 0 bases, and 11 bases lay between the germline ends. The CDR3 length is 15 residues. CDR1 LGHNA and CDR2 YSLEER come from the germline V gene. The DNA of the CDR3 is TGCGCCAGCAGGCAGGGAGACGCGAACACCGGGGAGCTGTTTTTT. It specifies CASRQGDANTGELFF.

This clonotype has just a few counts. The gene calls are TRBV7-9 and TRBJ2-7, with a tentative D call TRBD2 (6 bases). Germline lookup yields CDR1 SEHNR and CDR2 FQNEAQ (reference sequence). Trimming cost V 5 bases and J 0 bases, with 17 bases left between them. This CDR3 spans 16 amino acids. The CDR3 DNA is TGTGCCAGCAGCCCCCATAGCGGAACCAGCTCCTACGAGCAGTACTTC. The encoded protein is CASSPHSGTSSYEQYF.

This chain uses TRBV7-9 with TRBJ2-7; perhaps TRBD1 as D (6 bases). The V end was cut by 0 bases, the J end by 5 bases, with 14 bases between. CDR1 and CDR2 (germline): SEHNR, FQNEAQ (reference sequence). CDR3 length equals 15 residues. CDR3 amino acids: CASSLALDRYHEQYF. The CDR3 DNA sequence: TGTGCCAGCAGCTTAGCCCTAGACAGGTATCACGAGCAGTACTTC.

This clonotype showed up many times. The DNA of the CDR3 is TGTGCCAGCAGCTGGGGACGGGGGGAGCTGTTTTTT. Amino acid sequence: CASSWGRGELFF. The chain has TRBV12-3 or TRBV12-4 and TRBJ2-2; D assignment may be TRBD1 or TRBD2 (5 bases each). The CDR3 consists of 12 residues. V lost 6 bases, J lost 8 bases, and 10 bases lay in between.

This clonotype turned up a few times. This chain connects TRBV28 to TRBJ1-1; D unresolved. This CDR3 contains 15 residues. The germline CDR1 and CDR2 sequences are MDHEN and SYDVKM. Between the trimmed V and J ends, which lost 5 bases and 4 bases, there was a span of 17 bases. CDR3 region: CASSPQTLSSTEAFF. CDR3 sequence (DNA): TGTGCCAGCAGTCCGCAGACACTGTCGAGCACTGAAGCTTTCTTT.

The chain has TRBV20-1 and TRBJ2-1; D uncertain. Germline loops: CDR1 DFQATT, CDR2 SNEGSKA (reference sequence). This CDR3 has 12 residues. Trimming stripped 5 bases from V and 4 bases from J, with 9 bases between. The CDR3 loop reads CSARPNYNEQFF. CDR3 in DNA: TGCAGTGCTCGACCTAATTACAATGAGCAGTTCTTC.

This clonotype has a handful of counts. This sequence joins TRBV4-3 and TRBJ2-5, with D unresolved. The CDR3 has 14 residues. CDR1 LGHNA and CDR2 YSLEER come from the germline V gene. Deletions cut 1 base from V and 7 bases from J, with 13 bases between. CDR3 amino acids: CASSQGRSPGTQYF. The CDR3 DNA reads TGCGCCAGCAGCCAAGGAAGGTCCCCGGGGACCCAGTACTTC.

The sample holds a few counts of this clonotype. The chain's CDR3 is CASSLDPVAAQETQYF. In DNA, the CDR3 is TGCGCCAGCAGCTTGGACCCGGTAGCGGCCCAAGAGACCCAGTACTTC. The chain recombines TRBV5-1 with TRBJ2-5, with D perhaps matching TRBD2 (6 bases). The CDR3 contains 16 residues. The germline V gene has CDR1 SGHRS and CDR2 YFSETQ. Trimming cost V 0 bases and J 1 base, with 13 bases left between them. The variable domain in full, completed from reference TRBV5-1 and TRBJ2-5, reads KAGVTQTPRYLIKTRGQQVTLSCSPISGHRSVSWYQQTPGQGLQFLFEYFSETQRNKGNFPGRFSGRQFSNSRSEMNVSTLELGDSALYLCASSLDPVAAQETQYFGPGTRLLVL.

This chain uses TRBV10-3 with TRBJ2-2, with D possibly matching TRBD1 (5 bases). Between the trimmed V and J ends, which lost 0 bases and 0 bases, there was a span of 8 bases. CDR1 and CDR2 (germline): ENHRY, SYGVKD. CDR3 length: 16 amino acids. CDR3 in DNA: TGTGCCATCAGTGAGTCATCCAGGGCGAACACCGGGGAGCTGTTTTTT. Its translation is CAISESSRANTGELFF.

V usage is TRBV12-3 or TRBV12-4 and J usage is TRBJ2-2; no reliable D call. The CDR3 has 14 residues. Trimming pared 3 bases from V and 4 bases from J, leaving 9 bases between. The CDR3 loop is CASSFLAATGELFF. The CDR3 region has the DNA TGTGCCAGCAGTTTTCTGGCAGCCACCGGGGAGCTGTTTTTT.

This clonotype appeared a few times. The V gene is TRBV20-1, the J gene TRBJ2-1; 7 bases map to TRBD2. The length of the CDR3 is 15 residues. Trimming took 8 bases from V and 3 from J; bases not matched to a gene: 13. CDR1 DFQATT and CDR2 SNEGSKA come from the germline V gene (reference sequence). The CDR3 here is CSTKRGSGFYNEQFF. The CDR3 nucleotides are TGCAGTACCAAAAGGGGTAGCGGGTTCTACAATGAGCAGTTCTTC.

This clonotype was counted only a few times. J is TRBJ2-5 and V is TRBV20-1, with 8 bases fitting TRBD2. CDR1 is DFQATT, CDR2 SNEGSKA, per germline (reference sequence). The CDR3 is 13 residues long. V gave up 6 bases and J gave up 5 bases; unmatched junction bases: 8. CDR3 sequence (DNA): TGCAGTGCGATACTAGCGGCGGGGGAGACCCAGTACTTC. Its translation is CSAILAAGETQYF.

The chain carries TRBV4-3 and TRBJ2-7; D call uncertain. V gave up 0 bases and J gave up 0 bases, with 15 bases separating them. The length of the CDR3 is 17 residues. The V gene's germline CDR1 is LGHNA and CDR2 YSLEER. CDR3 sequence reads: CASSQDIAFPSSYEQYF. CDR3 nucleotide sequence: TGCGCCAGCAGCCAAGATATTGCCTTCCCGAGCTCCTACGAGCAGTACTTC.

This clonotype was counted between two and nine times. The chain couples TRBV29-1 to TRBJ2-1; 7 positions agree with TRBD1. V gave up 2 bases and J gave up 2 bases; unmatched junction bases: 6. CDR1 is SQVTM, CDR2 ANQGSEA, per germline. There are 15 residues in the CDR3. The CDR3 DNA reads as TGCAGCGTTGAAAGACCGGGACAGACCTACAATGAGCAGTTCTTC. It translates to CSVERPGQTYNEQFF.

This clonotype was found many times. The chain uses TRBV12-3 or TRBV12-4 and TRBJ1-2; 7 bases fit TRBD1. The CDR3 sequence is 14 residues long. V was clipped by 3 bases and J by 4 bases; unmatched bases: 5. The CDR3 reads CASSFGQGVYGYTF. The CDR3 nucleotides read TGTGCCAGCAGTTTCGGGCAGGGGGTCTATGGCTACACCTTC.

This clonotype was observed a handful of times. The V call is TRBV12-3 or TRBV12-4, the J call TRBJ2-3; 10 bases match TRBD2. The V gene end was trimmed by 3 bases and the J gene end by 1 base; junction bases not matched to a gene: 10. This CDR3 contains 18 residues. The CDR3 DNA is TGTGCCAGCAGTTTTGATAGCGGGAGGTTGGCGCGCACAGATACGCAGTATTTT. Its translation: CASSFDSGRLARTDTQYF.

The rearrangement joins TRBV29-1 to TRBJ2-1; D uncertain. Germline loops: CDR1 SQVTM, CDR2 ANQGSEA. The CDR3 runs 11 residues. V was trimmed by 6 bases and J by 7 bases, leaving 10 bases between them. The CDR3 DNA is TGCAGCGTGTCTATGGGGAATGAGCAGTTCTTC. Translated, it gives CSVSMGNEQFF.

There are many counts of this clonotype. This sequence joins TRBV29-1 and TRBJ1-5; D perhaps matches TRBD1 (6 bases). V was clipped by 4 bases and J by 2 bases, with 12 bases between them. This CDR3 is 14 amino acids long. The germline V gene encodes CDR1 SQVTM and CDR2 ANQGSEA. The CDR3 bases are TGCAGCGTTGTTCCAGGGGAGGGCAATCAGCCCCAGCATTTT. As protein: CSVVPGEGNQPQHF.

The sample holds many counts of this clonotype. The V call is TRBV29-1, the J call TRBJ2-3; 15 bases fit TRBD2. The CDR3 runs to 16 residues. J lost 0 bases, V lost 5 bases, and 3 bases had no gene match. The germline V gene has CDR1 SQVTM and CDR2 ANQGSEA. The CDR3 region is CSVSGTSGRSTDTQYF. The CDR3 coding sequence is TGCAGCGTTTCCGGGACTAGCGGGAGGAGCACAGATACGCAGTATTTT.

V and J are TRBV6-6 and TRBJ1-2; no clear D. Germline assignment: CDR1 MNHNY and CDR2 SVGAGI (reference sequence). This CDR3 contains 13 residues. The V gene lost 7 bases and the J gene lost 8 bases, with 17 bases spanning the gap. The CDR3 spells CASTLLGESGYTF. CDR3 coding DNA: TGTGCCAGCACCTTACTTGGGGAGAGCGGCTACACCTTC.

The CDR3 loop is CASSLVYWGNEQFF. CDR3 DNA: TGCGCCAGCAGCTTGGTATACTGGGGCAATGAGCAGTTCTTC. The J gene is TRBJ2-1, the V gene TRBV5-1, with D unclear. The V end was cut by 0 bases, the J end by 6 bases, with 10 bases between. Per germline, CDR1 SGHRS and CDR2 YFSETQ. The CDR3 spans 14 residues.

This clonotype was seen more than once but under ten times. CDR3 coding DNA: TGTGCCAGCAGCTTAGGGGGTCCAGGGGTGAACACTGAAGCTTTCTTT. Protein product: CASSLGGPGVNTEAFF. The chain uses TRBV7-6 and TRBJ1-1; weak D call: TRBD1 (6 bases). This CDR3 comprises 16 residues. The germline V gene encodes CDR1 SGHVS and CDR2 FNYEAQ. V was trimmed by 1 base and J by 0 bases, leaving 12 bases between them.

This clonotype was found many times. The CDR3 sequence: CASSLGGESTDTQYF. Written as DNA, the CDR3 is TGTGCCAGCAGCTTAGGGGGAGAATCCACAGATACGCAGTATTTT. The chain couples TRBV7-2 to TRBJ2-3; weak D call: TRBD2 (5 bases). Trimming shortened V by 1 base and J by 2 bases, and 10 bases separated the two germline ends. The germline gives CDR1 SGHTA, CDR2 FQGNSA. This CDR3 region has 15 residues.

The CDR3 region has the DNA TGTGCCAGCAGGCCAGACTTCAGCTCCTACGAGCAGTACTTC. It translates to CASRPDFSSYEQYF. The rearrangement joins TRBV6-1 to TRBJ2-7; D remains ambiguous. The ends were cut back, 6 bases at V and 0 bases at J, with 12 bases in the middle. The CDR3 runs to 14 residues. Looked up from germline, CDR1 is MNHNS and CDR2 is SASEGT.

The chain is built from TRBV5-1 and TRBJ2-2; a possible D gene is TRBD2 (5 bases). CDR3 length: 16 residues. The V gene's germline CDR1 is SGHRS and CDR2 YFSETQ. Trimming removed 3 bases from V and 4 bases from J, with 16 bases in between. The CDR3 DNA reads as TGCGCCAGCAGCTCCGGACTCTCGGAACTCACCGGGGAGCTGTTTTTT. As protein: CASSSGLSELTGELFF.

CDR3 amino acids: CSARKPVIEQFF. CDR3 bases: TGCAGTGCTAGAAAGCCAGTAATAGAGCAGTTCTTC. The chain has TRBV20-1 and TRBJ2-1; D is unresolved. Deletions cut 2 bases from V and 10 bases from J, with 12 bases between. From germline, CDR1 is DFQATT and CDR2 SNEGSKA (reference sequence). The CDR3 consists of 12 residues.

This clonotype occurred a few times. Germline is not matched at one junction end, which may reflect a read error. The CDR3 DNA reads TGTGCCAGCAATGAATATTATAGGGGAGGGACTAGCGGGATACGGCCCACAGATACGCAGTATTTT. Translating it yields CASNEYYRGGTSGIRPTDTQYF. This chain connects TRBV2 to TRBJ2-3; 13 positions agree with TRBD2. Germline CDR1 and CDR2: SNHLY and FYNNEI. The CDR3 is 22 residues long.

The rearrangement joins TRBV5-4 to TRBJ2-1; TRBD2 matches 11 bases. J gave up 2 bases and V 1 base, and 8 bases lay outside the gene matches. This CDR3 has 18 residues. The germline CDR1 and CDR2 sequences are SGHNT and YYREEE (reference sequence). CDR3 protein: CASSLLAGGPPTYNEQFF. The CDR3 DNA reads TGTGCCAGCAGCTTGCTAGCGGGAGGCCCGCCGACCTACAATGAGCAGTTCTTC.

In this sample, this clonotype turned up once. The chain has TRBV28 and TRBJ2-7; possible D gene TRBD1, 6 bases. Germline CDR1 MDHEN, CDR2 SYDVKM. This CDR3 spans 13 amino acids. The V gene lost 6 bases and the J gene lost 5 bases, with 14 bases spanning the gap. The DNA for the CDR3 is TGTGCCAGCAGCCCCACAGGGCTCCACGAGCAGTACTTC. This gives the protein CASSPTGLHEQYF.